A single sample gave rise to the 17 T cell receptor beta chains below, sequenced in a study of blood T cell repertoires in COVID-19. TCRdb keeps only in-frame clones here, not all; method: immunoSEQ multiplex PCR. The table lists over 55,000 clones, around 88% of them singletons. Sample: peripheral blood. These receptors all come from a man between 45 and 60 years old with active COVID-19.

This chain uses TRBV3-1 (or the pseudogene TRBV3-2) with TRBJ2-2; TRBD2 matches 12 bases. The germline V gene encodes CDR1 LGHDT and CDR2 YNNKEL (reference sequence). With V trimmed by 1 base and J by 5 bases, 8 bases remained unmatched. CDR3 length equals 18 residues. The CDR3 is CASSQGLAGVSRTGELFF. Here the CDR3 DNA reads TGTGCCAGCAGCCAAGGACTAGCGGGAGTAAGTAGGACCGGGGAGCTGTTTTTT.

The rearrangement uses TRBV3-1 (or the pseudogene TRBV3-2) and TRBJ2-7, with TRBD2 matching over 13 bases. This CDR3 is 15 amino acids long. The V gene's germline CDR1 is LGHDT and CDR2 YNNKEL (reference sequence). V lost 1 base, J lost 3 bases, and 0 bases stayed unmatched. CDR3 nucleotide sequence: TGTGCCAGCAGCCAAGGACTAGCGGGAGGCTACGAGCAGTACTTC. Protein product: CASSQGLAGGYEQYF.

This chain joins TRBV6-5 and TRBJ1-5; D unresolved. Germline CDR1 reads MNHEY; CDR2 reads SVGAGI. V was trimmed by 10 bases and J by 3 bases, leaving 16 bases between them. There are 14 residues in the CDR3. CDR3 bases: TGTGCCACCAAATCGGGGAGCACCAATCAGCCCCAGCATTTT. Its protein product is CATKSGSTNQPQHF.

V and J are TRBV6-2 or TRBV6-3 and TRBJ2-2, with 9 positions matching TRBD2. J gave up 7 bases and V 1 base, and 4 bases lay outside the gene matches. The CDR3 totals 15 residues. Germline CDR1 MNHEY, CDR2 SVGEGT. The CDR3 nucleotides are TGTGCCAGCAGTTACTACAGCGGGAGGAACGGGGAGCTGTTTTTT. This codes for CASSYYSGRNGELFF.

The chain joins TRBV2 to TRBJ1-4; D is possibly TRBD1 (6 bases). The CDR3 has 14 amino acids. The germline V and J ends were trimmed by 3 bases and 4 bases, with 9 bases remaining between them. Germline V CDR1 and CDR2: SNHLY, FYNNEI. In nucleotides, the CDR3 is TGTGCCAGCAGTGAGGACAGCCATAATGAAAAACTGTTTTTT. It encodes CASSEDSHNEKLFF.

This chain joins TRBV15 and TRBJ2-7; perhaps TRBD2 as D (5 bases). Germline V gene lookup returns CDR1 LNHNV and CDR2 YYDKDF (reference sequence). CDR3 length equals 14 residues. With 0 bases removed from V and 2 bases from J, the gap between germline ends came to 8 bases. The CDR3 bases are TGTGCCACCAGCAGAGAGCGGGTGGCCTACGAGCAGTACTTC. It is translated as CATSRERVAYEQYF. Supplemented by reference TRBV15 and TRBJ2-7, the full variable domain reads DAMVIQNPRYQVTQFGKPVTLSCSQTLNHNVMYWYQQKSSQAPKLLFHYYDKDFNNEADTPDNFQSRRPNTSFCFLDIRSPGLGDTAMYLCATSRERVAYEQYFGPGTRLTVT.

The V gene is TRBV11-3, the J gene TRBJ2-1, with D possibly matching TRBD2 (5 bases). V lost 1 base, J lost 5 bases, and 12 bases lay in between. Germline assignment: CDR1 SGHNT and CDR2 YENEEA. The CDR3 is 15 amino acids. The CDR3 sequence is CASSLGWTGHNEQFF. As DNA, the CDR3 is TGTGCCAGCAGCTTAGGCTGGACTGGGCACAATGAGCAGTTCTTC. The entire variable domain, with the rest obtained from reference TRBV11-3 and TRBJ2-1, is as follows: EAGVVQSPRYKIIEKKQPVAFWCNPISGHNTLYWYLQNLGQGPELLIRYENEEAVDDSQLPKDRFSAERLKGVDSTLKIQPAELGDSAVYLCASSLGWTGHNEQFFGPGTRLTVL.

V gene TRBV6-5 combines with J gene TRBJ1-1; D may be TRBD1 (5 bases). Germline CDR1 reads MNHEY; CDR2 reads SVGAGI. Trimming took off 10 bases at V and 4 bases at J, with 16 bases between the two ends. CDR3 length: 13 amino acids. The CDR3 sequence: CATLSGVGTEAFF. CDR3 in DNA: TGTGCCACTTTATCGGGGGTTGGCACTGAAGCTTTCTTT.

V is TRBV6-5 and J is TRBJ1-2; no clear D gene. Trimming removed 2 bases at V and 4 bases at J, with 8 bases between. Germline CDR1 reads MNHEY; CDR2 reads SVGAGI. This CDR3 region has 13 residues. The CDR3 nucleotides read TGTGCCAGCAGTTACGAGGGCCCCTATGGCTACACCTTC. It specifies CASSYEGPYGYTF.

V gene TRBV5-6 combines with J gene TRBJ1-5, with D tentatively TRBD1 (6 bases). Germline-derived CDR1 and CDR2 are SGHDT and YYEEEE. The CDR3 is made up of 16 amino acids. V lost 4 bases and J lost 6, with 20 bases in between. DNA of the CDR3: TGTGCCAGCAGCGTCATGGGACACACCATGAGTCAGCCCCAGCATTTT. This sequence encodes CASSVMGHTMSQPQHF.

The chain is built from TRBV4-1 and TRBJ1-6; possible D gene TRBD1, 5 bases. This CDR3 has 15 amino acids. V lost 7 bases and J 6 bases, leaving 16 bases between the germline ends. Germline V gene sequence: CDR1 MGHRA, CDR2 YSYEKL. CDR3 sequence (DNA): TGCGCCAGCACTCAGGCTGGGGCAGTTAATTCACCCCTCCACTTT. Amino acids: CASTQAGAVNSPLHF.

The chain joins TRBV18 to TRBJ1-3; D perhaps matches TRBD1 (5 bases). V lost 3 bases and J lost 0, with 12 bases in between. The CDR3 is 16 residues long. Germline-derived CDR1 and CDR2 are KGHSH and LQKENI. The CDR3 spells CASSPRQSSSGNTIYF. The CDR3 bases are TGTGCCAGCTCACCCCGACAGTCTTCCTCTGGAAACACCATATATTTT.

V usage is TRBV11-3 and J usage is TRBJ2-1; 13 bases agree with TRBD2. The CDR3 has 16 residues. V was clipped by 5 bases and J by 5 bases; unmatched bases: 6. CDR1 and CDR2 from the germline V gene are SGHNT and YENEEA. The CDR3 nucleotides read TGTGCCAGCAGCCTCCACGGACTAGCGGGGGACAATGAGCAGTTCTTC. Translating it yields CASSLHGLAGDNEQFF. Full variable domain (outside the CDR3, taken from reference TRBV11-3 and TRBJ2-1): EAGVVQSPRYKIIEKKQPVAFWCNPISGHNTLYWYLQNLGQGPELLIRYENEEAVDDSQLPKDRFSAERLKGVDSTLKIQPAELGDSAVYLCASSLHGLAGDNEQFFGPGTRLTVL.

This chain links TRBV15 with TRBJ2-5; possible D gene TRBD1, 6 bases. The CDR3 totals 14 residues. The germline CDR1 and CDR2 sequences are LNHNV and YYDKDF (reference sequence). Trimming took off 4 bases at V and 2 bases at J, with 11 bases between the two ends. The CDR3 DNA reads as TGTGCCACCAGCACCGGGACACCGCAAGAGACCCAGTACTTC. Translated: CATSTGTPQETQYF.

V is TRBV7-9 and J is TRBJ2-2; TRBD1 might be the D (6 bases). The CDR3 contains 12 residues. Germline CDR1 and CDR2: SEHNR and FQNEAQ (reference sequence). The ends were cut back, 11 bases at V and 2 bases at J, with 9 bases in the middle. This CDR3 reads CAFGTNTGELFF. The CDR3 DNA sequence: TGTGCCTTTGGGACAAACACCGGGGAGCTGTTTTTT.

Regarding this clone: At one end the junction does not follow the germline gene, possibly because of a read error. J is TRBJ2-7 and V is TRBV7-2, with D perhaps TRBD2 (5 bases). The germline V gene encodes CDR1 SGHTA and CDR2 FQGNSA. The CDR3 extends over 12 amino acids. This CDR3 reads CASSLGLAPGVF. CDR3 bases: TGTGCCAGCAGCTTAGGTTTGGCCCCCGGGGTCTTC.

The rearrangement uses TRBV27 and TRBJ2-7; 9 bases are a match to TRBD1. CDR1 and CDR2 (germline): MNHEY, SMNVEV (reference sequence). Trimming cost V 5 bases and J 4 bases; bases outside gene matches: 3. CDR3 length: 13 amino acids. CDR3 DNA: TGTGCCAGCAGTACGACAGGGGGGTACGAGCAGTACTTC. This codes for CASSTTGGYEQYF.